The 14 T cell receptor beta chains given below trace back to one sample, sequenced in a study of glioma-infiltrating T cells. Amplification of TCR alpha and beta CDR3 regions from RNA used iRepertoire nested multiplex PCR. TCRdb re-called the multiplex PCR reads through MiXCR, storing one row per CDR3 protein. Counted here are 150,000 to 200,000 distinct CDR3 sequences, 32% occurring once; the ten biggest clones make up over 20%. Source material: glioma tissue, nonneoplastic brain tissue, or PBMCs (not recorded which). All receptors come from a human donor with low-grade glioma or glioblastoma, undergoing nonglioma brain surgery, or in good health (not recorded which).

As concerns this clonotype: Since a much larger clone is just one base distant, this may be a read error. This chain connects TRBV3-1 to TRBJ2-7; no reliable D call. CDR3 length: 14 amino acids. The germline V gene has CDR1 LGHDT and CDR2 YNNKEL (reference sequence). CDR3 region: CASSQTTFAYKQYF. The CDR3 DNA sequence: TGTGCCAGCAGCCAGACGACATTTGCCTACAAGCAGTACTTC.

A word on this clonotype: A read error is possible here, since a much larger clone lies one base away. V is TRBV3-1 and J is TRBJ2-5; possibly TRBD1 for D (6 bases). CDR1 and CDR2 from the germline V gene are LGHDT and YNNKEL (reference sequence). The CDR3 length is 14 residues. The CDR3 bases are TGTGCCATTCAACAGGGTGGGTCCCGAGAGACCCAGCACTTC. Its protein is CAIQQGGSRETQHF.

This clonotype was recorded a few times. The gene calls are TRBV4-3 and TRBJ2-7; the match to TRBD2 covers 10 bases. There are 16 residues in the CDR3. The J segment lost 2 bases and the V segment lost 1 base, leaving 5 bases of the junction unmatched. Germline CDR1 is LGHNA and CDR2 is YSLEER. The CDR3 loop reads CASSQGLAGVTYEQYF. In nucleotides, the CDR3 is TGCGCCAGCAGCCAAGGTCTAGCGGGAGTTACCTACGAGCAGTACTTC.

This clonotype appeared many times. This chain links TRBV18 with TRBJ1-5; possibly TRBD1 for D (6 bases). This CDR3 is 16 amino acids long. V lost 2 bases and J 2 bases, leaving 13 bases between the germline ends. Looked up from germline, CDR1 is KGHSH and CDR2 is LQKENI. Written as DNA, the CDR3 is TGTGCCAGCTCACCAAGACAGGCTGGGGGCAATCAGCCCCAGCATTTT. This encodes CASSPRQAGGNQPQHF.

In its sample, this clonotype was seen once. A read error may be the cause here, since a much bigger clone is one base away. The rearrangement links TRBV4-1 to TRBJ1-3, with D possibly being TRBD1 (5 bases). The CDR3 is made up of 16 amino acids. Per germline, CDR1 MGHRA and CDR2 YSYEKL. CDR3 in amino acids: CASSQNYQGIGNTVYF. The CDR3, as DNA: TGCGCCAGCAGCCAAAACTACCAGGGAATTGGAAACACCGTATATTTT.

On this clonotype: A much larger clone sits a single nucleotide away, making a read error possible. V and J are TRBV3-1 and TRBJ1-5; D ambiguous. This CDR3 contains 12 residues. Germline values: CDR1 LGHDT, CDR2 YNNKEL (reference sequence). The CDR3 reads CASSQAEQHQHF. The CDR3 DNA follows: TGTGCCAGCAGCCAAGCGGAACAGCACCAGCATTTT.

This chain uses TRBV27 with TRBJ2-7, with 7 bases identical to TRBD2. In germline, CDR1 is MNHEY, CDR2 SMNVEV (reference sequence). The length of the CDR3 is 16 residues. V was clipped by 5 bases and J by 2 bases; unmatched bases: 12. The CDR3 bases are TGTGCCAGCAGTCTTCCAAGGACTAGAGTCACCTACGAGCAGTACTTC. Amino acids: CASSLPRTRVTYEQYF.

This clonotype occurred a few times. This chain joins TRBV12-5 and TRBJ2-2; D uncertain. Germline V gene sequence: CDR1 LGHNT, CDR2 FRNRAP. V shed 6 bases and J shed 4 bases, with 6 bases lying between them. The CDR3 has 12 residues. The CDR3 nucleotides are TGTGCTAGTGGCCAGCGCACCGGGGAGCTGTTTTTT. Amino acids: CASGQRTGELFF. Looking up the rest from reference TRBV12-5 and TRBJ2-2 gives the full variable domain: DARVTQTPRHKVTEMGQEVTMRCQPILGHNTVFWYRQTMMQGLELLAYFRNRAPLDDSGMPKDRFSAEMPDATLATLKIQPSEPRDSAVYFCASGQRTGELFFGEGSRLTVL.

As concerns this clonotype: A single base separates this from a much larger clone, so it may be a read error. The genes are TRBV11-2 and TRBJ2-3, with D unclear. CDR3 size: 14 residues. Looked up from germline, CDR1 is SGHAT and CDR2 is FQNNGV. The V end lost 6 bases, the J end lost 0 bases, and 10 bases lay between the germline ends. The chain's CDR3 is CASRSLSSTDTQYF. DNA of the CDR3: TGTGCCAGCAGATCGCTCTCTAGCACAGATACGCAGTATTTT.

This clonotype was found many times. The rearrangement links TRBV11-2 to TRBJ1-2, with D possibly being TRBD1 (6 bases). The germline V gene has CDR1 SGHAT and CDR2 FQNNGV. This CDR3 region has 14 residues. V lost 5 bases and J 4 bases, leaving 14 bases between the germline ends. The CDR3 spells CASSALETGYGYTF. DNA for the CDR3: TGTGCCAGCAGCGCGTTAGAGACAGGCTATGGCTACACCTTC.

This clonotype was seen ten or more times. The V call is TRBV12-3 or TRBV12-4, the J call TRBJ2-4; no definite D call. With 6 bases removed from V and 2 bases from J, the gap between germline ends came to 8 bases. This CDR3 has 13 amino acids. The CDR3 DNA follows: TGTGCCAGCAGGGGTACGACCAAAAACATTCAGTACTTC. Its protein product is CASRGTTKNIQYF.

This clonotype was recorded at least ten times. This chain links TRBV19 with TRBJ1-1; D might be TRBD1 (6 bases). Germline V gene sequence: CDR1 LNHDA, CDR2 SQIVND (reference sequence). This CDR3 contains 17 residues. Between the trimmed V and J ends, which lost 3 bases and 3 bases, there was a span of 20 bases. The CDR3 region is CASSILSGGRPDTEAFF. The DNA of the CDR3 is TGTGCCAGTAGTATTTTGTCGGGGGGCAGGCCGGACACTGAAGCTTTCTTT.

This clonotype has just a few counts. The chain carries TRBV12-3 or TRBV12-4 and TRBJ1-3; 10 nucleotides match TRBD1. The V segment lost 11 bases and the J segment 2 bases; nucleotides outside the gene matches: 12. This CDR3 has 16 amino acids. CDR3 bases: TGTGCCTTCGGACAGGGGGGACGGGGTGCTGGAAACACCATATATTTT. Protein: CAFGQGGRGAGNTIYF.

V gene TRBV5-5 combines with J gene TRBJ2-7, with D possibly matching TRBD1 (6 bases). Germline V gives CDR1 SGHKS, CDR2 YYEKEE (reference sequence). This CDR3 has 15 amino acids. Trimming removed 4 bases at V and 3 bases at J, with 17 bases between. In DNA, the CDR3 is TGTGCCAGCAGCGTAGGACAGATAAGCAACTACGAGCAGTACTTC. Encoded protein: CASSVGQISNYEQYF.